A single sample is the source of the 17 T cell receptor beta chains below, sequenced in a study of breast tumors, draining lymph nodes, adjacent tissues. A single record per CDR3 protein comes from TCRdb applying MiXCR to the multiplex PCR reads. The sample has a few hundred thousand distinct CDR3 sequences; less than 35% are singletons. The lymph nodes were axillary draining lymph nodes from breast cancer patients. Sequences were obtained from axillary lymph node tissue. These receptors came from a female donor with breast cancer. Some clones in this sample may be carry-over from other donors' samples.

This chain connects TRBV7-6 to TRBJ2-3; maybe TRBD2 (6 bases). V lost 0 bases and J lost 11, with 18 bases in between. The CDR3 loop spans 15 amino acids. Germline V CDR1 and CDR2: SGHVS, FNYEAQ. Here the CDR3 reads CASSLAWGRNNEQYF. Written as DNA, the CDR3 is TGTGCCAGCAGCTTAGCTTGGGGGAGGAACAATGAGCAGTATTTT.

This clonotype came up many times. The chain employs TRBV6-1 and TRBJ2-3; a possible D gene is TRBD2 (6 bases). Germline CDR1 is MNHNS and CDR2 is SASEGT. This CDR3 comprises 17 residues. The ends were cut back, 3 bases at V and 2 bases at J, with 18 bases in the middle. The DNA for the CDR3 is TGTGCCAGCAGTGAGTTGGGGAGGCCCTCCCCCACAGATACGCAGTATTTT. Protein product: CASSELGRPSPTDTQYF.

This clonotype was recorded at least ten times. The CDR3 region has the DNA TGCGCCAGCCGCCGTTTAGGACAGTCTAGCACAGATACGCAGTATTTT. Protein: CASRRLGQSSTDTQYF. V gene TRBV5-1 combines with J gene TRBJ2-3; D is perhaps TRBD1 (6 bases). The CDR3 extends over 16 amino acids. V shed 7 bases and J shed 0 bases, with 18 bases lying between them. The V gene's germline CDR1 is SGHRS and CDR2 YFSETQ. Based on the CDR3 plus reference TRBV5-1 and TRBJ2-3, the full variable domain is KAGVTQTPRYLIKTRGQQVTLSCSPISGHRSVSWYQQTPGQGLQFLFEYFSETQRNKGNFPGRFSGRQFSNSRSEMNVSTLELGDSALYLCASRRLGQSSTDTQYFGPGTRLTVL.

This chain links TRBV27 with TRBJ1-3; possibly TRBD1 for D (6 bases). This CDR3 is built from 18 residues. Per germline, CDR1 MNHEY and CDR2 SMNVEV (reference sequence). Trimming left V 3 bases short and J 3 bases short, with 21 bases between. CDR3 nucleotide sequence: TGTGCCAGCAGTTTGAGCCCCCGGAAAGGGGGGATTGGAAACACCATATATTTT. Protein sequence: CASSLSPRKGGIGNTIYF.

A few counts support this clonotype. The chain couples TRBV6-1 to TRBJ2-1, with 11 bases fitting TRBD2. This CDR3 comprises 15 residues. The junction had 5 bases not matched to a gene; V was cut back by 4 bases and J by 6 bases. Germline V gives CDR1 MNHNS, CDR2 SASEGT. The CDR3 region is CASSGTSGWFNEQFF. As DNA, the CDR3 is TGTGCCAGCAGTGGGACTAGCGGGTGGTTCAATGAGCAGTTCTTC.

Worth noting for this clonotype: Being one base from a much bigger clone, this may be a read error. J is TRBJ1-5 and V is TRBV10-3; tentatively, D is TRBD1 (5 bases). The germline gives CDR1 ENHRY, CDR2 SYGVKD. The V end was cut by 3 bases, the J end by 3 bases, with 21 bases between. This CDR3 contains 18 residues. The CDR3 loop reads CAISEAVASGANNQPQHF. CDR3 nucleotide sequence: TGTGCCATCAGTGAAGCGGTAGCATCTGGGGCAAACAATCAGCCCCAGCATTTT.

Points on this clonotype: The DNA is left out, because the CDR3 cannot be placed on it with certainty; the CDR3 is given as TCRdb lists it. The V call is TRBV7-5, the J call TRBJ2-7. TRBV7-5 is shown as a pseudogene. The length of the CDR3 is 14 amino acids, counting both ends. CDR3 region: CTSVPAVLGYEQYF.

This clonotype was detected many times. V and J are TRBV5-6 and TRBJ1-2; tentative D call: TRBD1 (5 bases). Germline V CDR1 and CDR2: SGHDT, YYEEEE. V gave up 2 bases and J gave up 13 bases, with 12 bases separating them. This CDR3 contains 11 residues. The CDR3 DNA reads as TGTGCCAGCAGCTTCGGACACCCCCGCACCTTC. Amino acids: CASSFGHPRTF.

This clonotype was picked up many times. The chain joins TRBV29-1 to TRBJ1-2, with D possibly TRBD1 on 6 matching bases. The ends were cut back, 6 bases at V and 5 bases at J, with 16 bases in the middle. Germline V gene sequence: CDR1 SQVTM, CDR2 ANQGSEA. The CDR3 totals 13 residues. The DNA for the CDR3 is TGCAGCGTCAAAGGAGGGGGGAAGTATGGCTACACCTTC. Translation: CSVKGGGKYGYTF.

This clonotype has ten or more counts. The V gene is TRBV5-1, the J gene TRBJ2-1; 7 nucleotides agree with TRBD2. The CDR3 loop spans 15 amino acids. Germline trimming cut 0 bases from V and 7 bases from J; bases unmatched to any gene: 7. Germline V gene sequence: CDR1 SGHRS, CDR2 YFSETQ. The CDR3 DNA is TGCGCCAGCAGCTTGGATCCCCTGGGAGGGAATGAGCAGTTCTTC. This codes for CASSLDPLGGNEQFF.

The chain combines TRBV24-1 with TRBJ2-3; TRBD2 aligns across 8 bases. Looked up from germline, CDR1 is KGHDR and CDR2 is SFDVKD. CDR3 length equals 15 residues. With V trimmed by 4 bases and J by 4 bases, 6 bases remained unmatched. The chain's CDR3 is CATSDPSGSSDTQYF. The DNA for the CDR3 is TGTGCCACCAGTGACCCCAGCGGGAGCTCAGATACGCAGTATTTT.

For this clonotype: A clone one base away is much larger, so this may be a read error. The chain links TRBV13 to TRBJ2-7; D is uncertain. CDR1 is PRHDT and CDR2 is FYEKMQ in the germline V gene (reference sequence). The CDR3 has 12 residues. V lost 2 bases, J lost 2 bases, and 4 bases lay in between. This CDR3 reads CASSLRPYEQYF. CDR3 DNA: TGTGCCAGCAGCTTACGCCCCTACGAGCAGTACTTC.

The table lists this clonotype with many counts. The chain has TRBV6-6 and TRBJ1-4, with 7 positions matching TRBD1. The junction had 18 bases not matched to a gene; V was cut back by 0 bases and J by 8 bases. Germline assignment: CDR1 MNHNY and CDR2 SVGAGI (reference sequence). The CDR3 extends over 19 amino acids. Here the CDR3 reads CASSYSKGAGTAGKEKLFF. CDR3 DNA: TGTGCCAGCAGTTACTCGAAGGGGGCAGGTACCGCGGGGAAGGAAAAACTGTTTTTT.

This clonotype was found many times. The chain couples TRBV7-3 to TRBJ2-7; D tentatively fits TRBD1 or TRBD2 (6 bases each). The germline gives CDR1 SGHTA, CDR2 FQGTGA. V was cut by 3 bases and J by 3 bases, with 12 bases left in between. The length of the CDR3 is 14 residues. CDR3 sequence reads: CASSLFGGGYEQYF. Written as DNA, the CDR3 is TGTGCCAGCAGCTTGTTCGGGGGCGGCTACGAGCAGTACTTC.

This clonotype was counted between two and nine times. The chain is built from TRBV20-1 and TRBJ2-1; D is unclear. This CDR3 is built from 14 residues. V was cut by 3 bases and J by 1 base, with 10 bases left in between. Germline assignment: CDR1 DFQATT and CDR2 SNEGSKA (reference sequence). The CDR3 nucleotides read TGCAGTGCTAGTTCCTATTCATCCTACAATGAGCAGTTCTTC. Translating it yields CSASSYSSYNEQFF.

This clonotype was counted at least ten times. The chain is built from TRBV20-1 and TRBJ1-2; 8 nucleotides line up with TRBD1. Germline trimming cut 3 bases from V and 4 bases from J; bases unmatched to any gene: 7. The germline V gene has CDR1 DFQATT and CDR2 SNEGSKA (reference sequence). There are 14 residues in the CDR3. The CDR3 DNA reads TGCAGTGCTAGCGGACAGGGATCGGGCTATGGCTACACCTTC. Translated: CSASGQGSGYGYTF.

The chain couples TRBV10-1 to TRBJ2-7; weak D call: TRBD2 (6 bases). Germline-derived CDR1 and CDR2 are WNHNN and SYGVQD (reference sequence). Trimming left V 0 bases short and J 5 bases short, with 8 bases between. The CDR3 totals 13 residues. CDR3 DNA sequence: TGCGCCAGCAGTGAGTCGCGGGGCGACGAGCAGTACTTC. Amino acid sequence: CASSESRGDEQYF.